Below, 29 T cell receptor beta chains from the same sample are listed, as sequenced in a study of blood T cells in healthy people across ages (dated by TCRdb to between 2015 and 2016). Library preparation employed 5' RACE. Instrument used: Illumina HiSeq 2500. The second PCR ran for roughly 7 to 11 cycles and used a J-beta primer mix along with a sample-barcoded 5' primer. TCRdb reran the public reads through fastp at Q25 and MiXCR, keeping productive beta chains. Rows with a matching CDR3 protein are joined into one entry that keeps the most common DNA and genes. This sample gives about 1.1 million distinct CDR3 sequences in total; about two fifths of them show up just once. The top ten constitute 10% to 15% of the sample. The sequencing sample was made of blood. All receptors derive from a man aged 18 to 29 in good health.

The chain combines TRBV19 with TRBJ1-2; D possibly corresponds to TRBD1 (5 bases). Germline assignment: CDR1 LNHDA and CDR2 SQIVND (reference sequence). CDR3 length: 13 amino acids. V was trimmed by 1 base and J by 6 bases, leaving 9 bases between them. CDR3 region: CASSIARVDGYTF. The CDR3 coding sequence is TGTGCCAGTAGTATAGCCAGGGTGGATGGCTACACCTTC.

The J gene is TRBJ1-1, the V gene TRBV6-1; 12 nucleotides align to TRBD1. The CDR3 runs to 19 residues. The germline V gene has CDR1 MNHNS and CDR2 SASEGT. The V gene end was trimmed by 6 bases and the J gene end by 3 bases; junction bases not matched to a gene: 17. CDR3 protein: CASRRTGTGGFVTDTEAFF. The CDR3 nucleotides are TGTGCCAGCAGGCGCACCGGGACAGGGGGCTTTGTGACGGACACTGAAGCTTTCTTT.

This clonotype was observed many times. V gene TRBV4-1 combines with J gene TRBJ1-1; D not certain. V was shortened by 0 bases and J by 3 bases, with 2 bases between the two germline ends. CDR1 is MGHRA and CDR2 is YSYEKL in the germline V gene. The CDR3 spans 12 residues. CDR3 bases: TGCGCCAGCAGCCAAGATCACACTGAAGCTTTCTTT. This sequence encodes CASSQDHTEAFF.

A single count supports this clonotype. The rearrangement joins TRBV3-1 to TRBJ2-1; TRBD1 aligns across 9 bases. The CDR3 is 15 amino acids. With 4 bases clipped from V and 10 bases from J, the junction kept 11 bases outside the gene matches. Germline loops: CDR1 LGHDT, CDR2 YNNKEL (reference sequence). In nucleotides, the CDR3 is TGTGCCAGCAGCCCGGGGGGACAGGGATTACGAGAGCAGTTCTTC. Translated, it gives CASSPGGQGLREQFF.

The chain recombines TRBV5-1 with TRBJ2-5; D may be TRBD1 (6 bases). V was trimmed by 5 bases and J by 11 bases, leaving 16 bases between them. The CDR3 sequence is 12 residues long. In germline, CDR1 is SGHRS, CDR2 YFSETQ. The CDR3 coding sequence is TGCGCCAGCAGTGGGTGGGACAATGAGCAGTACTTC. Amino acids: CASSGWDNEQYF.

The rearrangement uses TRBV20-1 and TRBJ2-1; the D gene is possibly TRBD2 (5 bases). Per the germline V gene, CDR1 is DFQATT and CDR2 is SNEGSKA (reference sequence). The CDR3 contains 14 residues. V was pared by 4 bases and J by 4 bases, with 14 bases between. This CDR3 is CSAKASSFYNEQFF. Here the CDR3 DNA reads TGCAGTGCTAAAGCTAGCTCTTTTTACAATGAGCAGTTCTTC.

Here the CDR3 reads CASSYSGGGEYF. In nucleotides, the CDR3 is TGTGCCAGCAGTTATAGCGGGGGAGGGGAGTACTTC. The chain couples TRBV12-3 or TRBV12-4 to TRBJ2-5; TRBD2 matches at 9 bases. This CDR3 is 12 amino acids long. V was pared by 4 bases and J by 12 bases, with 6 bases of the junction left unmatched.

As for this clonotype: The junction differs from germline at one of its ends, possibly a read error. The chain carries TRBV6-2 or TRBV6-3 and TRBJ2-2; D gene uncertain. The CDR3 has 15 amino acids. Germline V CDR1 and CDR2: MNHEY, SVGEGT. DNA of the CDR3: TGTACCAGCAGTCCGCCCCCAGCTAACACCGGGGAGCTGTTTTTT. Translation gives CTSSPPPANTGELFF.

V gene TRBV6-2 or TRBV6-3 combines with J gene TRBJ2-2; a possible D gene is TRBD1 (6 bases). Germline assignment: CDR1 MNHEY and CDR2 SVGEGT. The CDR3 has 15 residues. Trimming left V 2 bases short and J 7 bases short, with 14 bases between. The CDR3 DNA is TGTGCCAGCAGTTACGTGGCAGGGGTTCGCGGGGAGCTGTTTTTT. This encodes CASSYVAGVRGELFF.

The rearrangement links TRBV15 to TRBJ2-7; D is unresolved. Per the germline V gene, CDR1 is LNHNV and CDR2 is YYDKDF (reference sequence). The length of the CDR3 is 14 residues. Between the trimmed V and J ends, which lost 0 bases and 1 base, there was a span of 7 bases. The CDR3: CATSRDLRSYEQYF. In DNA, the CDR3 is TGTGCCACCAGCAGAGATCTTAGGTCCTACGAGCAGTACTTC.

The chain joins TRBV6-5 to TRBJ1-2; D not certain. This CDR3 is 13 amino acids long. Per germline, CDR1 MNHEY and CDR2 SVGAGI. Deletions cut 2 bases from V and 1 base from J, with 5 bases between. In DNA form, the CDR3 reads TGTGCCAGCAGTTACGGATATAACTATGGCTACACCTTC. Its translation: CASSYGYNYGYTF.

The chain has TRBV9 and TRBJ2-1; D perhaps matches TRBD2 (6 bases). Trimming pared 6 bases from V and 1 base from J, leaving 11 bases between. The CDR3 totals 14 residues. CDR1 is SGDLS and CDR2 is YYNGEE in the germline V gene. CDR3 DNA: TGTGCCAGCACTAGCGTGGATTCCTACAATGAGCAGTTCTTC. It encodes CASTSVDSYNEQFF.

The J gene is TRBJ2-2, the V gene TRBV19, with 7 nucleotides matching TRBD1. The length of the CDR3 is 16 residues. The V segment lost 3 bases and the J segment 6 bases; nucleotides outside the gene matches: 10. Germline V CDR1 and CDR2: LNHDA, SQIVND (reference sequence). Here the CDR3 reads CASSISGRGIAGELFF. CDR3 nucleotide sequence: TGTGCCAGTAGTATTTCTGGCAGGGGGATAGCCGGGGAGCTGTTTTTT.

This clonotype was detected only a few times. This CDR3 reads CASSYNRGRLYDTQYF. DNA of the CDR3: TGTGCCAGCAGTTACAACAGGGGGCGCCTATACGATACGCAGTATTTT. This chain joins TRBV6-2 or TRBV6-3 and TRBJ2-3, with TRBD1 matching over 9 bases. The CDR3 is 16 amino acids. The germline gives CDR1 MNHEY, CDR2 SVGEGT. V shed 2 bases, J shed 6 bases, and the junction held 9 bases outside the gene matches.

This clonotype came up many times. This chain joins TRBV20-1 and TRBJ2-6; D remains ambiguous. This CDR3 comprises 14 residues. From germline, CDR1 is DFQATT and CDR2 SNEGSKA (reference sequence). The germline V and J ends were trimmed by 0 bases and 0 bases, with 3 bases remaining between them. This CDR3 is CSARDNSGANVLTF. The CDR3 DNA reads as TGCAGTGCTAGAGACAACTCTGGGGCCAACGTCCTGACTTTC.

The V gene is TRBV4-2, the J gene TRBJ2-5, with TRBD2 as a possible D gene (5 bases). The germline V and J ends were trimmed by 1 base and 5 bases, with 14 bases remaining between them. The CDR3 covers 15 residues. The germline V gene encodes CDR1 LGHNA and CDR2 YNFKEQ. This chain's CDR3 is CASSQGEISHETQYF. The CDR3 DNA is TGTGCCAGCAGCCAAGGGGAGATTAGCCACGAGACCCAGTACTTC.

Details on this clonotype: This may be a read error, as it is one base from a much larger clone. The chain couples TRBV12-3 or TRBV12-4 to TRBJ2-2; D is unclear. The CDR3 loop spans 13 amino acids. Trimming removed 7 bases from V and 1 base from J, with 7 bases in between. CDR3 protein: CASIFGNTGELFF. As DNA, the CDR3 is TGTGCCAGCATTTTTGGGAACACCGGGGAGCTGTTTTTT.

The chain employs TRBV12-3 or TRBV12-4 and TRBJ2-1; possible D gene TRBD1, 6 bases. Trimming left V 5 bases short and J 8 bases short, with 19 bases between. The CDR3 length is 15 residues. The CDR3 here is CASSRDNSPGDEQFF. The CDR3 bases are TGTGCCAGCAGTAGGGACAATAGCCCAGGAGATGAGCAGTTCTTC.

The CDR3 here is CASSELAHYEQYF. The CDR3 nucleotides are TGTGCCAGCAGTGAGCTGGCCCACTACGAGCAGTACTTC. The rearrangement uses TRBV6-1 and TRBJ2-7; D remains ambiguous. From germline, CDR1 is MNHNS and CDR2 SASEGT. The ends were cut back, 3 bases at V and 3 bases at J, with 9 bases in the middle. The CDR3 runs 13 residues.

This clonotype was recorded a few times. V usage is TRBV20-1 and J usage is TRBJ2-3, with TRBD2 matching 9 bases. CDR1 is DFQATT, CDR2 SNEGSKA, per germline (reference sequence). Germline trimming cut 1 base from V and 2 bases from J; bases unmatched to any gene: 4. The CDR3 has 15 amino acids. Here the CDR3 reads CSARVAGENTDTQYF. CDR3 DNA: TGCAGTGCTAGAGTAGCGGGGGAGAACACAGATACGCAGTATTTT.

This clonotype occurred a few times. This chain uses TRBV14 with TRBJ2-3; TRBD2 matches at 8 bases. Trimming cost V 4 bases and J 1 base; bases outside gene matches: 16. CDR3 length equals 19 residues. Germline CDR1 is SGHDN and CDR2 is FVKESK. The CDR3 sequence is CASSPPRLAGLVGTDTQYF. CDR3 in DNA: TGTGCCAGCAGCCCCCCGCGGTTAGCGGGGCTTGTTGGCACAGATACGCAGTATTTT.

This chain links TRBV20-1 with TRBJ2-5; no reliable D call. The J call may not be correct, given that the DNA end is closer to TRBJ2-7. This CDR3 is built from 12 residues. CDR1 is DFQATT and CDR2 is SNEGSKA in the germline V gene (reference sequence). The CDR3 DNA follows: TGCAGTGCTAGTTCCGTGGGTGACGAGCAGTACTTC. Residues: CSASSVGDEQYF.

The chain uses TRBV9 and TRBJ2-2; 8 positions agree with TRBD2. Germline V gene data show CDR1 as SGDLS and CDR2 as YYNGEE. The CDR3 is 15 amino acids. V was clipped by 0 bases and J by 7 bases; unmatched bases: 5. The CDR3 DNA sequence: TGTGCCAGCAGCGTAGACGGGGGGGCCTTCGGGGAGCTGTTTTTT. Protein: CASSVDGGAFGELFF.

The chain couples TRBV6-2 or TRBV6-3 to TRBJ2-1; possible D gene TRBD1, 5 bases. Per germline, CDR1 MNHEY and CDR2 SVGEGT. V was clipped by 7 bases and J by 12 bases, with 13 bases between them. This CDR3 is 11 amino acids long. The CDR3 here is CASTQGIRQFF. DNA of the CDR3: TGTGCCAGCACCCAGGGAATACGGCAGTTCTTC.

V usage is TRBV3-1 and J usage is TRBJ1-1, with D uncertain. Trimming cost V 1 base and J 1 base, with 7 bases left between them. This CDR3 has 14 amino acids. Germline V gene lookup returns CDR1 LGHDT and CDR2 YNNKEL (reference sequence). The CDR3 nucleotides read TGTGCCAGCAGCCAAGGGCTCTGGAACACTGAAGCTTTCTTT. This gives the protein CASSQGLWNTEAFF.

This chain links TRBV4-3 with TRBJ2-6, with D possibly matching TRBD2 (5 bases). The CDR3 covers 20 residues. Germline lookup yields CDR1 LGHNA and CDR2 YSLEER. V was pared by 0 bases and J by 3 bases, with 21 bases between. This CDR3 is CASSQDKYLESGYGANVLTF. CDR3 coding DNA: TGCGCCAGCAGCCAAGATAAGTACTTAGAGAGCGGTTATGGGGCCAACGTCCTGACTTTC.

This clonotype was seen a few times. V and J are TRBV20-1 and TRBJ2-3; no clear D. In germline, CDR1 is DFQATT, CDR2 SNEGSKA (reference sequence). The CDR3 covers 14 residues. V was shortened by 3 bases and J by 1 base, with 11 bases between the two germline ends. The CDR3 region is CSASDPTGTDTQYF. The CDR3, as DNA: TGCAGTGCTAGCGACCCAACAGGCACAGATACGCAGTATTTT.

This clonotype was recorded many times. The chain couples TRBV20-1 to TRBJ2-7, with D possibly being TRBD1 (5 bases). Germline V gene sequence: CDR1 DFQATT, CDR2 SNEGSKA (reference sequence). The length of the CDR3 is 15 residues. Trimming shortened V by 6 bases and J by 5 bases, and 23 bases separated the two germline ends. CDR3 DNA: TGCAGTGCCAACGAGGTTGGGGCAGAAGTCAACGAGCAGTACTTC. Protein product: CSANEVGAEVNEQYF.

V gene TRBV4-3 combines with J gene TRBJ2-5; D remains unclear. Trimming removed 0 bases at V and 11 bases at J, with 22 bases between. In germline, CDR1 is LGHNA, CDR2 YSLEER. The CDR3 is 16 residues long. The CDR3 sequence: CASSQDQDSRYNEQYF. In DNA form, the CDR3 reads TGCGCCAGCAGCCAAGATCAAGATTCTAGATACAATGAGCAGTACTTC.